The T cell receptor (beta chain) described here comes from a study of spatial heterogeneity in lung cancer. As for the study in general: Counts of TCR transcripts in tumor regions correlated strongly with a matched bulk RNA-seq T cell module score. Study-wide points: One measure, the expanded intratumoral alpha and beta TCR count, tracked tumor mutation counts.

This clonotype has ten or more counts. Its antigen is still unknown. Time point given: sample taken at primary tumor resection. The donors comprised around 76 untreated early-stage non-small cell lung cancer patients. The authors sequenced whole RNA from tumor, nontumor lung or frozen PBMC without sorting. The study tagged each TCR cDNA molecule with a unique molecular identifier. Via MiXCR, TCRdb re-called the 5' RACE reads, giving one row per CDR3 protein. The sample lists roughly 5,000 distinct CDR3 sequences, under 15% occurring once. This CDR3 region has 16 residues. Trimming pared 4 bases from V and 4 bases from J, leaving 19 bases between. The germline gives CDR1 MGHRA, CDR2 YSYEKL.

This clonotype was sampled from a female donor with early-stage non-small cell lung cancer. This material consisted of lung tumor tissue, taken at surgery. The chain links TRBV4-1 to TRBJ1-1; D is unclear. CDR3: CASSRSPGIELTEAFF. The CDR3 DNA reads TGCGCCAGCAGCCGATCACCCGGGATTGAACTCACTGAAGCTTTCTTT.